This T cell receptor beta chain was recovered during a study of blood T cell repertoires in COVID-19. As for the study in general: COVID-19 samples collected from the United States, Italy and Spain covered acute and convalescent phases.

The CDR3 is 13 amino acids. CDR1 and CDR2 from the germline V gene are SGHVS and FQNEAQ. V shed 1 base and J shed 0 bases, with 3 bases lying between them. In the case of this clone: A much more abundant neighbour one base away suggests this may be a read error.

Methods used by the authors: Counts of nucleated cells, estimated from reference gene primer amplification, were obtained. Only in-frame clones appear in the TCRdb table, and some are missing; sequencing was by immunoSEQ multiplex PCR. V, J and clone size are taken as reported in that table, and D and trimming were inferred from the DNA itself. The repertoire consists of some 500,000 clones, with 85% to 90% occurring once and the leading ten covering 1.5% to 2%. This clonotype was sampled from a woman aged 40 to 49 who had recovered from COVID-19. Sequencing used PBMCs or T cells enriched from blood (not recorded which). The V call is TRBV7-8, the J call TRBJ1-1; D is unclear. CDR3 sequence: CASSLDMNTEAFF. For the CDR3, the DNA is TGTGCCAGCAGCTTAGATATGAACACTGAAGCTTTCTTT.